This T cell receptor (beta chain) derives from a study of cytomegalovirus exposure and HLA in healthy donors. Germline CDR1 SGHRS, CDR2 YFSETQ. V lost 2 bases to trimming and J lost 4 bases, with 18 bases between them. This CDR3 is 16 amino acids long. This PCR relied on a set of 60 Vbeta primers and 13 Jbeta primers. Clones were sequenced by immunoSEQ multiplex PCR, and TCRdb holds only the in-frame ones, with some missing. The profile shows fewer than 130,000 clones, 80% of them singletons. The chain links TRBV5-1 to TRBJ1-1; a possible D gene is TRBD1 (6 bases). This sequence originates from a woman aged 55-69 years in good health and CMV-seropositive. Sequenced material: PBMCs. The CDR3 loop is CASSLALRTDLTEAFF. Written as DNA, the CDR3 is TGCGCCAGCAGCTTAGCTCTTAGGACAGACCTCACTGAAGCTTTCTTT.